Listed below are T cell receptor beta chains from one sample, sequenced in a study of cytomegalovirus exposure and HLA in healthy donors. Some clones are missing from TCRdb's copy, which holds only in-frame ones; the method was immunoSEQ multiplex PCR. Among 150,000 or so clones, around 78% were seen once, and the ten largest hold less than 1.2%. The sample consisted of PBMCs. The receptors shown here come from a woman aged 40 to 50 in good health and CMV-seronegative. The CDR3 runs from the conserved cysteine through the conserved F or W. Fields, in order: CDR3 length, V gene, D gene, clone size, J gene, CDR3 DNA, CDR3 protein. D genes are given only for firm matches. Size is omitted from some rows. Given values are once, few, many or a class for expanded clones.

13	TRBV5-1	NA	NA	TRBJ1-1	TGCGCCAGCAGCTTCCAGGGGTTGACTGAAGCTTTCTTT	CASSFQGLTEAFF
11	TRBV6-6	NA	NA	TRBJ1-2	TGTGCCAGCAGTTATAACGGTGGCTACACCTTC	CASSYNGGYTF
17	TRBV2	TRBD2	NA	TRBJ2-3	TGTGCCAGCAAGCTCGCATTAAAAGCGGGAAACACAGATACGCAGTATTTT	CASKLALKAGNTDTQYF
16	TRBV6-5	NA	once	TRBJ2-6	TGTGCCAGCAGTTACTCGATCGGAGCTGGGGCCAACGTCCTGACTTTC	CASSYSIGAGANVLTF
14	TRBV15	TRBD1	NA	TRBJ1-5	TGTGCCACCAGCGTACAGACAGGGAATCAGCCCCAGCATTTT	CATSVQTGNQPQHF
13	TRBV25-1	NA	NA	TRBJ2-7	TGTGCCAGCACTGGGGCCGGTCATAGGAAGCAGTACTTC	CASTGAGHRKQYF
17	TRBV7-2	NA	NA	TRBJ2-1	TGTGCCAGCAGCTTACCCACGGGGGGCCCTTTTTACAATGAGCAGTTCTTC	CASSLPTGGPFYNEQFF
12	TRBV10-3	NA	NA	TRBJ2-2	TGTGCCTCCCGTGCGAACACCGGGGAGCTGTTTTTT	CASRANTGELFF
13	TRBV30	NA	NA	TRBJ1-2	TGTGCCTGGAGTGTAATAAACGGTTATGGCTACACCTTC	CAWSVINGYGYTF
12	TRBV30	NA	NA	TRBJ1-2	TGTGCCTGGAGCACAGGCTCCTATGGCTACACCTTC	CAWSTGSYGYTF
11	TRBV30	NA	NA	TRBJ2-7	TGTGCCTGGAGTGTACAGGGCGAGCAGTACTTC	CAWSVQGEQYF
12	TRBV7-6	NA	NA	TRBJ2-1	TGTGCCAGCAGCTCGTTCTTGAATGAGCAGTTCTTC	CASSSFLNEQFF
14	TRBV23-1	TRBD1	once	TRBJ1-4	TGCGCCAGCGACTCAGGGGGCACTAATGAAAAACTGTTTTTT	CASDSGGTNEKLFF
18	TRBV5-1	NA	once	TRBJ1-3	TGCGCCAGCAGCTTGGCACCTGACAGTCTGAACCCTGGAAACACCATATATTTT	CASSLAPDSLNPGNTIYF
12	TRBV7-6	NA	few	TRBJ2-3	TGTGCCAGCAGCTTAGACGGAGATACGCAGTATTTT	CASSLDGDTQYF
13	TRBV19	NA	few	TRBJ2-1	TGTGCCAGTAGTATCTTCGTCGGTAATGAGCAGTTCTTC	CASSIFVGNEQFF
16	TRBV4-2	TRBD2	once	TRBJ2-7	TGTGCCAGCAGCCAAGATGATGCGGGAGGCGTTTACGAGCAGTACTTC	CASSQDDAGGVYEQYF
20	TRBV13	TRBD2	few	TRBJ2-3	TGTGCCAGCAGCTCCGCCAAGGGACTAGCGGGGAAATCTAGCACAGATACGCAGTATTTT	CASSSAKGLAGKSSTDTQYF
13	TRBV5-4	NA	NA	TRBJ2-7	TGTGCCAGCAGCCAACAGGGTTTCTACGAGCAGTACTTC	CASSQQGFYEQYF
17	TRBV7-2	TRBD2	once	TRBJ2-7	TGTGCCAGCAGCCCTAGACCGGGACTAGCGGGAGTTGGAGAGCAGTACTTC	CASSPRPGLAGVGEQYF
14	TRBV2	NA	NA	TRBJ2-3	TGTGCCAGCACCCGGGACTCGATCACAGATACGCAGTATTTT	CASTRDSITDTQYF
19	TRBV19	TRBD1	few	TRBJ2-7	TGTGCCAGTAGTATAGGACAGGGGGTATGGGGAATGGCCTCCTACGAGCAGTACTTC	CASSIGQGVWGMASYEQYF
10	TRBV30	TRBD2	NA	TRBJ2-1	TGTACTAGCGGGCAAAGGGAGCAGTTCTTC	CTSGQREQFF
19	TRBV15	NA	NA	TRBJ2-2	TGTGCCACCAGCAGACCCCGGGGCAGCGGGCTAGCGAACACCGGGGAGCTGTTTTTT	CATSRPRGSGLANTGELFF
14	TRBV19	TRBD1	NA	TRBJ2-7	TGTGCCAGTAGTAGACAGGGGGCCGACTACGAGCAGTACTTC	CASSRQGADYEQYF
14	TRBV7-6	NA	NA	TRBJ1-1	TGTGCCAGCAGCTTAGGAGGTAGTGGGACTGAAGCTTTCTTT	CASSLGGSGTEAFF
14	TRBV18	NA	NA	TRBJ2-2	TGTGCCAGCTCACCCGGGGTGCGAGCCGGGGAGCTGTTTTTT	CASSPGVRAGELFF
16	TRBV6-6	NA	NA	TRBJ1-3	TGTGCCAGCAGTCTGCTCGGGAGTCTCTCTGGAAACACCATATATTTT	CASSLLGSLSGNTIYF
18	TRBV7-6	NA	NA	TRBJ1-5	TGTGCCACCATCTACGGGGGTCCCAGTGATTATAGCAATCAGCCCCAGCATTTT	CATIYGGPSDYSNQPQHF
11	TRBV2	NA	NA	TRBJ2-7	TGTGCCAGCATGTCTAGCTATTGGCAGTACTTC	CASMSSYWQYF
15	TRBV6-5	NA	NA	TRBJ1-4	TGTGCCAGCAGTTACACAGCTCAGAGGGATGAAAAACTGTTTTTT	CASSYTAQRDEKLFF
12	TRBV6-4	NA	NA	TRBJ2-7	TGTGCCAGCAGTAATTGCGCCTACGAGCAGTACTTC	CASSNCAYEQYF
14	TRBV9	TRBD1	NA	TRBJ1-4	TGTGCCAGCAGCGTAGGGGACAGACATGAAAAACTGTTTTTT	CASSVGDRHEKLFF
14	TRBV5-1	NA	NA	TRBJ2-3	TGCGCCAGCAGCCGCCGGGGTGAGACAGATACGCAGTATTTT	CASSRRGETDTQYF
12	TRBV28	NA	NA	TRBJ1-2	TGTGCCAGCAGTTTTTCCCAGAATGGCTACACCTTC	CASSFSQNGYTF
17	TRBV10-3	TRBD2	NA	TRBJ2-2	TGTGCCATCAGTGAACCCACTAGCGGGAGGGCCGCCGGGGAGCTGTTTTTT	CAISEPTSGRAAGELFF
12	TRBV11-2	TRBD1	once	TRBJ2-1	TGTGCCAGCAGTCCAGGGGGCTATGAGCAGTTCTTC	CASSPGGYEQFF
14	TRBV14	TRBD2	NA	TRBJ2-7	TGTGCCAGCAGCCCATGGGGAGGGTTAGGCGAGCAGTACTTC	CASSPWGGLGEQYF
16	TRBV4-1	NA	NA	TRBJ2-3	TGCGCCAGCAGCCAAGTTACGGGGGGCGGCACAGATACGCAGTATTTT	CASSQVTGGGTDTQYF
14	TRBV5-1	TRBD2	once	TRBJ2-1	TGCGCCAGCAATTTGGGAGGGAGAAACAATGAGCAGTTCTTC	CASNLGGRNNEQFF
15	TRBV7-2	NA	NA	TRBJ2-2	TGTGCCAGCAGCTTTTCGTCAGGGGGGACCGGGGAGCTGTTTTTT	CASSFSSGGTGELFF
15	TRBV18	NA	NA	TRBJ1-1	TGTGCCACCCGGGGTCAGGGGTCGATGAACACTGAAGCTTTCTTT	CATRGQGSMNTEAFF
13	TRBV7-8	TRBD2	NA	TRBJ2-1	TGTGCCAGCAGCTTCTCCGGGGGGAATGAGCAGTTCTTC	CASSFSGGNEQFF
14	TRBV7-3	TRBD2	NA	TRBJ2-1	TGTGCCAGCAGCCCAGAGGGGACTAGCGGGTTGCAGTTCTTC	CASSPEGTSGLQFF
18	TRBV5-1	TRBD2	NA	TRBJ2-7	TGCGCCAGCAGCTTGTCCCCGACTAGCGGGAGGGGTCAGGACGAGCAGTACTTC	CASSLSPTSGRGQDEQYF
17	TRBV7-8	TRBD1	few	TRBJ1-4	TGTGCCAGCAGCCCCATCTTGAAGGGACAGGGTCAAGGAAAACTGTTTTTT	CASSPILKGQGQGKLFF
12	TRBV29-1	TRBD1	once	TRBJ2-5	TGCAGCGGCCGGACAGGGGGCGAGACCCAGTACTTC	CSGRTGGETQYF
15	TRBV19	TRBD2	NA	TRBJ2-2	TGTGCCAGTAGTCCACTAGCGGGAGGGCTCGGGGAGCTGTTTTTT	CASSPLAGGLGELFF
18	TRBV1	NA	NA	TRBJ2-1	TGCACCAGCAGCCAACCCCCCCTCAAGCGGGGTAAAAACAATGAGCAGTTCTTC	CTSSQPPLKRGKNNEQFF
15	TRBV6-5	TRBD2	NA	TRBJ2-7	TGTGCCAGCAGGTCTGGACTAGCGGGGCCCTACGAGCAGTACTTC	CASRSGLAGPYEQYF
12	TRBV6-5	TRBD1	NA	TRBJ2-1	TGTGCCAGCAGTAACAGGGGAAATGAGCAGTTCTTC	CASSNRGNEQFF
15	TRBV6-5	NA	NA	TRBJ2-3	TGTGCCAGCCGCGTAACAGGGAATCGCGGAGATACGCAGTATTTT	CASRVTGNRGDTQYF
13	TRBV28	NA	NA	TRBJ1-1	TGTGCCAGCACCGTGACAGGGAACACTGAAGCTTTCTTT	CASTVTGNTEAFF